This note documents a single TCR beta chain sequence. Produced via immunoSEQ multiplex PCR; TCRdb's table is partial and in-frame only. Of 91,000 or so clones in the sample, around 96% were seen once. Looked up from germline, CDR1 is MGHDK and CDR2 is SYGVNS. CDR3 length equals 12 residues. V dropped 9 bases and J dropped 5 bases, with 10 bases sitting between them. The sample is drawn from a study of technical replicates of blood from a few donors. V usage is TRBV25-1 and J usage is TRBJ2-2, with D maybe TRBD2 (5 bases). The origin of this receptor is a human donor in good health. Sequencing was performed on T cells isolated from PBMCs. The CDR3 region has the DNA TGTGCCAGTCACCGGGGAACCGGGGAGCTGTTTTTT. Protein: CASHRGTGELFF. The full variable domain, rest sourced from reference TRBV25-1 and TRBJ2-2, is EADIYQTPRYLVIGTGKKITLECSQTMGHDKMYWYQQDPGMELHLIHYSYGVNSTEKGDLSSESTVSRIRTEHFPLTLESARPSHTSQYLCASHRGTGELFFGEGSRLTVL.